Presented here are 6 T cell receptor beta chains from one specimen sequenced in a study of cytomegalovirus exposure and HLA in healthy donors (dated 2017 in TCRdb). The method was the immunoSEQ multiplex PCR assay. A mixture of 60 forward primers for TCR Vbeta segments and 13 reverse primers for TCR Jbeta segments was used in the multiplex PCR. The immuneACCESS repertoire file appears here via TCRdb, limited to in-frame rearrangements. These files lack a portion of the clones; in checked studies, under half of the deficit traces to unresolved V genes, and the cause of the others is not known. Counted in this sample were about 130,000 clones; roughly 85% of them appeared once. The top ten hold approximately 1.1% of the sample. Sequenced sample: PBMCs. The receptors derive from a boy aged 5-17 years in good health and CMV-seronegative.

The chain employs TRBV5-6 and TRBJ1-4; TRBD1 matches 7 bases. Per germline, CDR1 SGHDT and CDR2 YYEEEE. The CDR3 is made up of 14 amino acids. With V trimmed by 3 bases and J by 4 bases, 3 bases remained unmatched. The CDR3 spells CASSSRGINEKLFF. The DNA for the CDR3 is TGTGCCAGCAGCTCCAGGGGGATTAATGAAAAACTGTTTTTT.

V gene TRBV11-2 combines with J gene TRBJ1-2; a possible D gene is TRBD1 (6 bases). Trimming removed 4 bases from V and 4 bases from J, with 13 bases in between. Germline V CDR1 and CDR2: SGHAT, FQNNGV. The CDR3 runs to 14 residues. CDR3 in amino acids: CASSSYRDVYGYTF. The DNA of the CDR3 is TGTGCCAGCAGCTCCTACAGGGACGTCTATGGCTACACCTTC.

The chain couples TRBV9 to TRBJ2-7; the D gene is possibly TRBD1 (5 bases). The CDR3 totals 15 residues. Trimming removed 5 bases at V and 5 bases at J, with 20 bases between. The germline gives CDR1 SGDLS, CDR2 YYNGEE. The CDR3 DNA reads TGTGCCAGCAGTCTATCCGGGCAGGGAAAAGACGAGCAGTACTTC. Encoded protein: CASSLSGQGKDEQYF.

The chain links TRBV30 to TRBJ2-1; 11 nucleotides align to TRBD2. Per the germline V gene, CDR1 is GTSNPN and CDR2 is SVGIG (reference sequence). This CDR3 contains 19 residues. Trimming at V came to 3 bases and at J to 0 bases, leaving 13 bases not matched to a gene. The CDR3 DNA sequence: TGTGCCTGGAGCCGACTCCCCCCGACTAGCGGGAACTCCTACAATGAGCAGTTCTTC. Its protein is CAWSRLPPTSGNSYNEQFF.

This clone was picked up a small number of times. The chain is built from TRBV6-1 and TRBJ1-1, with TRBD1 matching 7 bases. V lost 7 bases to trimming and J lost 0 bases; unmatched junction nucleotides: 5. The germline CDR1 and CDR2 sequences are MNHNS and SASEGT. The CDR3 loop spans 14 amino acids. The CDR3 DNA reads as TGTGCCAGCAACCGGGACAGCATGAACACTGAAGCTTTCTTT. This gives the protein CASNRDSMNTEAFF.

This chain joins TRBV5-4 and TRBJ2-7; TRBD2 matches at 8 bases. J lost 5 bases, V lost 4 bases, and 5 bases had no gene match. The germline CDR1 and CDR2 sequences are SGHNT and YYREEE (reference sequence). This CDR3 contains 13 residues. The CDR3 protein is CASSPTSDDEQYF. DNA of the CDR3: TGTGCCAGCAGCCCGACTAGCGACGACGAGCAGTACTTC.